The subject of this entry is one T cell receptor beta chain. This receptor's antigen is unknown. The record has no base qualities; no much larger clone is one base away. These data originate in a study of blood T cell repertoires in COVID-19 (dated by TCRdb to the early 2020s). Context from the whole study: Collaborator samples came from the United States, Italy and Spain and covered acute and convalescent phases of COVID-19. The prospective study material was composed of cDNA or gDNA derived from T cells, B-cell-depleted T cells, or PBMCs. Deeply sampled blood TCRbeta repertoires from subjects exposed to, actively infected with, or recovered from COVID-19 were included in the dataset. The repertoires were released in a freely available public database meant as a resource for research on the immune response to SARS-CoV-2. The samples were drawn from the first 160 participants of the ongoing ImmuneRACE study and from 950 to 1,500 subjects provided by 6 global collaborators. Sample metadata almost always included a de-identified subject ID, COVID-19 status, age in years and sex. HLA class I and class II types, where available, came from metadata supplied by the sample provider rather than from assay-based typing.

What the authors observed across the whole study: How much clinical and demographic metadata was included differed by source and by participant, and the metadata was provided uncurated.

TCRbeta CDR3 regions were amplified from genomic DNA using the immunoSEQ Assay, a bias-controlled multiplex PCR. In the authors' own workflow: Within the assay, amplification of reference gene primers was used to estimate how many nucleated cells each sample contained. To quantify the absolute abundance of each unique TCRbeta CDR3 rearrangement, sequence reads were collapsed and filtered. For each sample, productive Simpson clonality was calculated as the square root of Simpson's diversity index over productive rearrangements. TCRdb carries this immuneACCESS record with in-frame sequences only. Its versions omit some clonotypes, under half of them owing to an unresolved V gene in the studies checked, with the rest unexplained. The V and J calls and the clone size are those of that table, but D and trimming were determined from the DNA. The sample yields around 320,000 clones; roughly 91% were counted once. Of the sample, around 10% falls within the top ten clones.

One collaborating source in Seattle enrolled patients while the patients were actively infected and followed the patients over time throughout the course of disease. Whole blood was collected in K2EDTA tubes by collaborating institutions according to the institutions' own protocols. For TCRbeta analysis, collaborators shipped samples as frozen whole blood, isolated PBMCs, or DNA extracted from either of those sample types. CDR1 and CDR2, looked up from the germline V gene (reference sequence), are SEHNR and FQNEAQ. Counted from cysteine to phenylalanine, this CDR3 has 16 amino acids. Of all the DNA, just the CDR3 is kept, 48 bases in frame from base 1. Trimming takes 3 bases off V and 0 bases off J; junction bases not matched to a gene: 2.

The sequencing sample was made of peripheral blood. Rearrangement joined TRBV7-9 to TRBJ1-6, with 7 middle bases fitting TRBD1. The origin of this receptor is a woman in her 30s with COVID-19, enrolled during active disease. The encoded CDR3 is CASSLGQSSYNSPLHF. The sequence in DNA is TGTGCCAGCAGCTTGGGACAGAGCTCCTATAATTCACCCCTCCACTTT.